These 15 T cell receptor beta chains were sequenced from one sample in a study of blood T cell repertoires in COVID-19. Method: immunoSEQ multiplex PCR; TCRdb's copy keeps in-frame clones and lacks some. The sample consists of some 130,000 clones, around 87% of them appearing once. Input material: peripheral blood. The receptors were sampled from a woman aged 50 to 60 who had recovered from COVID-19.

J is TRBJ2-3 and V is TRBV7-2, with D perhaps matching TRBD2 (6 bases). CDR3 length: 14 amino acids. V was trimmed by 6 bases and J by 6 bases, leaving 16 bases between them. CDR1 is SGHTA and CDR2 is FQGNSA in the germline V gene. Here the CDR3 DNA reads TGTGCCAGCAGTCTAGGGACTTCGGTCGATACGCAGTATTTT. Its protein product is CASSLGTSVDTQYF.

This chain uses TRBV27 with TRBJ1-1, with 8 positions matching TRBD1. Trimming cost V 5 bases and J 7 bases; bases outside gene matches: 9. Germline loops: CDR1 MNHEY, CDR2 SMNVEV (reference sequence). This CDR3 comprises 14 residues. This CDR3 is CASSRSGGRIEAFF. The CDR3 DNA reads TGTGCCAGCAGTCGATCAGGGGGCAGGATTGAAGCTTTCTTT.

Worth noting for this clone: Its ends do not fully match the called genes, so a read error is possible. The chain uses TRBV19 and TRBJ2-3; TRBD1 might be the D (5 bases). The CDR3 sequence is 13 residues long. Germline-derived CDR1 and CDR2 are LNHDA and SQIVND (reference sequence). Written as DNA, the CDR3 is TGTGCCAGTAGTACCCGTGGTTCGATGGTTGGGGCTTTT. Its protein product is CASSTRGSMVGAF.

The chain employs TRBV3-1 (or the pseudogene TRBV3-2) and TRBJ2-1, with 10 bases aligning to TRBD2. Germline V gene lookup returns CDR1 LGHDT and CDR2 YNNKEL (reference sequence). CDR3 length: 12 residues. J gave up 10 bases and V 3 bases, and 0 bases lay outside the gene matches. In nucleotides, the CDR3 is TGTGCCAGCAGCCAGACTAGCGGGGAGCAGTTCTTC. This encodes CASSQTSGEQFF.

This rearrangement joins TRBV2 to TRBJ1-1; D is perhaps TRBD1 (6 bases). The ends were cut back, 4 bases at V and 6 bases at J, with 9 bases in the middle. Per germline, CDR1 SNHLY and CDR2 FYNNEI. This CDR3 contains 12 residues. Here the CDR3 reads CASSVRGAEAFF. For the CDR3, the DNA is TGTGCCAGCAGTGTCAGGGGAGCTGAAGCTTTCTTT.

The rearrangement links TRBV11-2 to TRBJ2-1; no clear D. Between the trimmed V and J ends, which lost 1 base and 5 bases, there was a span of 9 bases. The CDR3 is 14 amino acids. Germline CDR1 is SGHAT and CDR2 is FQNNGV. CDR3 in amino acids: CASSLVTVHNEQFF. The CDR3 nucleotides read TGTGCCAGCAGCTTAGTTACAGTACACAATGAGCAGTTCTTC.

This sequence joins TRBV19 and TRBJ2-2; a weak D match, TRBD2 (5 bases). Germline V CDR1 and CDR2: LNHDA, SQIVND (reference sequence). The CDR3 has 17 residues. Trimming stripped 3 bases from V and 2 bases from J, with 16 bases between. CDR3 DNA sequence: TGTGCCAGTAGTATCATGCGGCGAGGGTCTAACACCGGGGAGCTGTTTTTT. Protein product: CASSIMRRGSNTGELFF. The full variable domain, rest sourced from reference TRBV19 and TRBJ2-2, is DGGITQSPKYLFRKEGQNVTLSCEQNLNHDAMYWYRQDPGQGLRLIYYSQIVNDFQKGDIAEGYSVSREKKESFPLTVTSAQKNPTAFYLCASSIMRRGSNTGELFFGEGSRLTVL.

V is TRBV2 and J is TRBJ2-5; D possibly corresponds to TRBD1 (5 bases). CDR1 and CDR2 from the germline V gene are SNHLY and FYNNEI. V dropped 6 bases and J dropped 0 bases, with 11 bases sitting between them. The CDR3 loop spans 14 amino acids. The CDR3 is CASSEKTDQETQYF. Here the CDR3 DNA reads TGTGCCAGCAGCGAGAAGACAGACCAAGAGACCCAGTACTTC.

The chain has TRBV12-5 and TRBJ1-1; D is unclear. Between the trimmed V and J ends, which lost 4 bases and 0 bases, there was a span of 9 bases. CDR1 and CDR2 from the germline V gene are LGHNT and FRNRAP. This CDR3 is 14 amino acids long. The CDR3: CASGSPSLNTEAFF. Written as DNA, the CDR3 is TGTGCTAGTGGTTCGCCGAGTCTGAACACTGAAGCTTTCTTT.

J is TRBJ2-7 and V is TRBV19; tentative D call: TRBD1 (5 bases). The CDR3 length is 15 residues. Between the trimmed V and J ends, which lost 1 base and 5 bases, there was a span of 15 bases. Germline CDR1 is LNHDA and CDR2 is SQIVND (reference sequence). CDR3 protein: CASSIATSGAHEQYF. The CDR3 DNA follows: TGTGCCAGTAGTATAGCGACTTCTGGGGCCCACGAGCAGTACTTC.

This chain connects TRBV13 to TRBJ1-1; D possibly corresponds to TRBD1 (5 bases). The CDR3 contains 14 residues. Germline V gene lookup returns CDR1 PRHDT and CDR2 FYEKMQ (reference sequence). V lost 0 bases, J lost 2 bases, and 7 bases lay in between. The CDR3 loop reads CASSLGGANTEAFF. CDR3 nucleotide sequence: TGTGCCAGCAGCTTAGGTGGGGCAAACACTGAAGCTTTCTTT. Looking up the rest from reference TRBV13 and TRBJ1-1 gives the full variable domain: AAGVIQSPRHLIKEKRETATLKCYPIPRHDTVYWYQQGPGQDPQFLISFYEKMQSDKGSIPDRFSAQQFSDYHSELNMSSLELGDSALYFCASSLGGANTEAFFGQGTRLTVV.

V and J are TRBV4-2 and TRBJ2-7, with 14 nucleotides matching TRBD2. The germline gives CDR1 LGHNA, CDR2 YNFKEQ. The CDR3 loop spans 17 amino acids. Trimming took 1 base from V and 3 from J; bases not matched to a gene: 5. CDR3 DNA sequence: TGTGCCAGCAGCCAAGGGACTAGCGGGAGGAGGGGCTACGAGCAGTACTTC. This sequence encodes CASSQGTSGRRGYEQYF.

The chain has TRBV11-2 and TRBJ1-1; 9 positions match TRBD1. The V segment lost 2 bases and the J segment 4 bases; nucleotides outside the gene matches: 11. There are 17 residues in the CDR3. Germline assignment: CDR1 SGHAT and CDR2 FQNNGV. The CDR3 nucleotides are TGTGCCAGCAGCTTAACCGCGACAGGGGGTTGGGGCACTGAAGCTTTCTTT. It translates to CASSLTATGGWGTEAFF.

CDR3 loop: CASSLQALAGAIIEQFF. The CDR3, as DNA: TGTGCCAGCAGCCTCCAAGCCCTAGCGGGAGCCATAATTGAGCAGTTCTTC. V usage is TRBV7-2 and J usage is TRBJ2-1, with 10 bases fitting TRBD2. The V gene's germline CDR1 is SGHTA and CDR2 FQGNSA. The ends lost 5 bases at V and 9 bases at J; junction bases unmatched: 16. This CDR3 has 17 amino acids.

V usage is TRBV9 and J usage is TRBJ2-3; 7 nucleotides line up with TRBD1. CDR1 is SGDLS, CDR2 YYNGEE, per germline. The CDR3 has 15 amino acids. The V segment lost 2 bases and the J segment 3 bases; nucleotides outside the gene matches: 6. The CDR3 bases are TGTGCCAGCAGCGTGAGGACAGGTTTGACAGATACGCAGTATTTT. This gives the protein CASSVRTGLTDTQYF.